This T cell receptor beta chain was recorded in a study of blood T cells in healthy people across ages. General study points: Donor CMV status, an unknown factor, possibly confounded changes in expanded clonotypes. Age advanced and TCR beta diversity per million T cells fell, roughly linearly.

Next came a second PCR, run for about 6 to 11 cycles, which used a sample-barcoded 5' primer along with a J-beta primer mix. TCRdb reprocessed the 5' RACE reads with MiXCR, giving one entry per CDR3 protein. This table holds 1,500,000 or so distinct CDR3 sequences, roughly 59% found once. This clonotype has a handful of counts. Its antigen remains unknown. The junction had 8 bases not matched to a gene; V was cut back by 6 bases and J by 9 bases. Germline assignment: CDR1 DFQATT and CDR2 SNEGSKA (reference sequence). CDR3 length: 12 residues. This receptor was obtained from a man younger than 35 in good health. This rearrangement joins TRBV20-1 to TRBJ2-1; 7 bases align to TRBD2. Sequencing used blood. CDR3 nucleotide sequence: TGCAGTGCCACGGTGTCGGGGGGTGAGCAGTTCTTC. Protein product: CSATVSGGEQFF.